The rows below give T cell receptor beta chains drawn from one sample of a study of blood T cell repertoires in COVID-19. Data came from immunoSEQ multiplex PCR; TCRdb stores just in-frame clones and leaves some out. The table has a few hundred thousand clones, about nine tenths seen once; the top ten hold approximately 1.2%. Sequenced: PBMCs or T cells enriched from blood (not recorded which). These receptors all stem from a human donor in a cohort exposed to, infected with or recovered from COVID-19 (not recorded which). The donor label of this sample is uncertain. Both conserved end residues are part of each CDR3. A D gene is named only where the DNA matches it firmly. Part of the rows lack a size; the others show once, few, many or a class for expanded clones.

CDR3 protein: CASSQRAGSLPFIDTHTQYF
CDR3 DNA: TGTGCCAGCAGCCAAAGAGCAGGGTCCCTTCCATTTATCGATACCCATACGCAGTATTTT
V gene: TRBV14
D gene: -
clone size: once
J gene: TRBJ2-3

CDR3 protein: CAINSRDRDLLSPVYQPQHF
CDR3 DNA: TGTGCCATCAACAGCCGGGACAGGGATCTTCTTTCCCCGGTTTATCAGCCCCAGCATTTT
V gene: TRBV10-3
D gene: TRBD1
clone size: -
J gene: TRBJ1-5

CDR3 protein: CASSLGHFTGELFF
CDR3 DNA: TGTGCCAGCAGCTTAGGACACTTCACCGGGGAGCTGTTTTTT
V gene: TRBV7-2
D gene: -
clone size: -
J gene: TRBJ2-2

CDR3 protein: CASRGQGLSYNEQFF
CDR3 DNA: TGTGCCAGTAGGGGACAGGGTCTCTCCTACAATGAGCAGTTCTTC
V gene: TRBV19
D gene: TRBD1
clone size: many
J gene: TRBJ2-1

CDR3 protein: CASSDPGQGLNNEQFF
CDR3 DNA: TGTGCCAGCAGTGACCCGGGACAGGGGTTAAACAATGAGCAGTTCTTC
V gene: TRBV2
D gene: TRBD1
clone size: -
J gene: TRBJ2-1

CDR3 protein: CASSIGDRSNQPQHF
CDR3 DNA: TGTGCCAGTAGTATTGGGGACAGAAGCAATCAGCCCCAGCATTTT
V gene: TRBV19
D gene: TRBD1
clone size: -
J gene: TRBJ1-5

CDR3 protein: CASSPNGTSGETYNEQFF
CDR3 DNA: TGTGCCAGCTCACCGAACGGGACTAGCGGAGAAACCTACAATGAGCAGTTCTTC
V gene: TRBV18
D gene: TRBD2
clone size: -
J gene: TRBJ2-1

CDR3 protein: CASSQGLVGLNYGYTF
CDR3 DNA: TGCGCCAGCAGCCAAGGCCTTGTGGGACTTAACTATGGCTACACCTTC
V gene: TRBV4-1
D gene: -
clone size: -
J gene: TRBJ1-2

CDR3 protein: CASRQGLGSPLHF
CDR3 DNA: TGTGCCAGCAGACAGGGGTTAGGGTCACCCCTCCACTTT
V gene: TRBV6-5
D gene: TRBD1
clone size: -
J gene: TRBJ1-6

CDR3 protein: CASSLASGQIIYGYTF
CDR3 DNA: TGTGCCAGCAGCTTGGCCTCGGGACAGATTATCTATGGCTACACCTTC
V gene: TRBV5-4
D gene: TRBD1
clone size: -
J gene: TRBJ1-2

CDR3 protein: CASTAGGGYGYTF
CDR3 DNA: TGCGCCAGCACCGCCGGGGGGGGCTATGGCTACACCTTC
V gene: TRBV10-2
D gene: -
clone size: -
J gene: TRBJ1-2

CDR3 protein: CASSTGQGFAEQYF
CDR3 DNA: TGTGCCAGCTCAACCGGACAGGGATTCGCCGAGCAGTACTTC
V gene: TRBV18
D gene: TRBD1
clone size: -
J gene: TRBJ2-7

CDR3 protein: CASSTTGASYGYTF
CDR3 DNA: TGTGCCAGCAGTACTACAGGAGCCTCCTATGGCTACACCTTC
V gene: TRBV27
D gene: -
clone size: -
J gene: TRBJ1-2

CDR3 protein: CASSTTYEQYF
CDR3 DNA: TGTGCCAGTAGTACTACCTACGAGCAGTACTTC
V gene: TRBV19
D gene: -
clone size: -
J gene: TRBJ2-7

CDR3 protein: CASSQQGQGSDTQYF
CDR3 DNA: TGCGCCAGCAGCCAGCAAGGACAGGGTTCAGATACGCAGTATTTT
V gene: TRBV4-1
D gene: TRBD1
clone size: -
J gene: TRBJ2-3

CDR3 protein: CASSFHSSYEQYF
CDR3 DNA: TGTGCCAGCAGTTTTCACAGCTCCTACGAGCAGTACTTC
V gene: TRBV6-5
D gene: -
clone size: few
J gene: TRBJ2-7

CDR3 protein: CASSYSGAVYGYTF
CDR3 DNA: TGTGCCAGCAGTTACTCGGGGGCAGTCTATGGCTACACCTTC
V gene: TRBV6-2/TRBV6-3
D gene: -
clone size: -
J gene: TRBJ1-2

CDR3 protein: CASSQAGRTTEAFF
CDR3 DNA: TGTGCCAGCAGCCAAGCAGGGAGGACCACTGAAGCTTTCTTT
V gene: TRBV3-1/TRBV3-2
D gene: -
clone size: -
J gene: TRBJ1-1

CDR3 protein: CASSLAGGAPQNTIYF
CDR3 DNA: TGTGCCAGCAGTTTAGCAGGGGGAGCCCCGCAAAACACCATATATTTT
V gene: TRBV28
D gene: TRBD1
clone size: -
J gene: TRBJ1-3

CDR3 protein: CASSLGGPDTQYF
CDR3 DNA: TGTGCCAGCAGTTTAGGGGGGCCGGATACGCAGTATTTT
V gene: TRBV12-3/TRBV12-4
D gene: -
clone size: -
J gene: TRBJ2-3

CDR3 protein: CASSPRSNQPQHF
CDR3 DNA: TGTGCCAGCTCACCCCGGAGCAATCAGCCCCAGCATTTT
V gene: TRBV18
D gene: -
clone size: few
J gene: TRBJ1-5

CDR3 protein: CASITGVEETQYF
CDR3 DNA: TGTGCCAGCATCACCGGGGTAGAAGAGACCCAGTACTTC
V gene: TRBV7-9
D gene: -
clone size: -
J gene: TRBJ2-5

CDR3 protein: CASSNGQSYYGYTF
CDR3 DNA: TGTGCCAGCAGTAATGGACAGAGCTACTATGGCTACACCTTC
V gene: TRBV6-6
D gene: -
clone size: -
J gene: TRBJ1-2

CDR3 protein: CASRSPRGPLNTEAFF
CDR3 DNA: TGTGCCAGCCGTTCGCCCAGGGGGCCCTTGAACACTGAAGCTTTCTTT
V gene: TRBV11-2
D gene: TRBD1
clone size: -
J gene: TRBJ1-1

CDR3 protein: CASSQISGQYNSPLHF
CDR3 DNA: TGCGCCAGCAGCCAAATTTCGGGACAGTATAATTCACCCCTCCACTTT
V gene: TRBV4-3
D gene: TRBD1
clone size: -
J gene: TRBJ1-6

CDR3 protein: CASSLGRTGTGGQGTEAFF
CDR3 DNA: TGCGCCAGCAGCTTGGGGAGGACCGGGACAGGGGGTCAAGGGACTGAAGCTTTCTTT
V gene: TRBV5-1
D gene: TRBD1
clone size: -
J gene: TRBJ1-1

CDR3 protein: CASRSTSGGAGTQYF
CDR3 DNA: TGTGCCAGCAGGTCTACTAGCGGGGGGGCGGGTACCCAGTACTTC
V gene: TRBV6-6
D gene: TRBD2
clone size: -
J gene: TRBJ2-5

CDR3 protein: CASSQGGTAGEKLFF
CDR3 DNA: TGCGCCAGCAGCCAAGGAGGGACAGCCGGTGAAAAACTGTTTTTT
V gene: TRBV4-3
D gene: TRBD1
clone size: -
J gene: TRBJ1-4

CDR3 protein: CASSPSGGRGGYTF
CDR3 DNA: TGTGCCAGCAGTCCCTCGGGGGGTCGAGGGGGCTACACCTTC
V gene: TRBV27
D gene: -
clone size: -
J gene: TRBJ1-2

CDR3 protein: CASSQDQYRRRETQYF
CDR3 DNA: TGTGCCAGCAGCCAAGATCAATACCGGAGGAGAGAGACCCAGTACTTC
V gene: TRBV14
D gene: -
clone size: -
J gene: TRBJ2-5

CDR3 protein: CASSYLAVDYEQYF
CDR3 DNA: TGTGCCAGCAGTTACTTAGCGGTAGACTACGAGCAGTACTTC
V gene: TRBV6-2/TRBV6-3
D gene: -
clone size: -
J gene: TRBJ2-7

CDR3 protein: CASSDRLAGANQETQYF
CDR3 DNA: TGCGCCAGCAGTGACCGACTAGCGGGGGCCAACCAAGAGACCCAGTACTTC
V gene: TRBV10-1
D gene: TRBD2
clone size: once
J gene: TRBJ2-5

CDR3 protein: CASSAQTGTGGSYEQYF
CDR3 DNA: TGTGCCAGCAGCGCCCAGACCGGGACAGGGGGATCTTACGAGCAGTACTTC
V gene: TRBV28
D gene: TRBD1
clone size: -
J gene: TRBJ2-7

CDR3 protein: CASSDRTGGSDEQFF
CDR3 DNA: TGTGCCAGCAGTGATCGGACAGGGGGCTCCGATGAGCAGTTCTTC
V gene: TRBV2
D gene: TRBD1
clone size: -
J gene: TRBJ2-1

CDR3 protein: CASSVTKHQPQHF
CDR3 DNA: TGTGCCAGCAGCGTAACTAAGCATCAGCCCCAGCATTTT
V gene: TRBV7-6
D gene: -
clone size: -
J gene: TRBJ1-5

CDR3 protein: CASSLAVRGRRSPLHF
CDR3 DNA: TGTGCCAGCAGCTTGGCCGTTCGGGGAAGGCGATCACCCCTCCACTTT
V gene: TRBV5-4
D gene: -
clone size: -
J gene: TRBJ1-6

CDR3 protein: CASSLGPGQGNEQYF
CDR3 DNA: TGTGCCAGCAGCTTGGGGCCGGGACAGGGGAACGAGCAGTACTTC
V gene: TRBV5-5
D gene: TRBD1
clone size: -
J gene: TRBJ2-7

CDR3 protein: CASSIQQGGTEAFF
CDR3 DNA: TGTGCCAGTAGTATCCAACAGGGGGGCACTGAAGCTTTCTTT
V gene: TRBV19
D gene: TRBD1
clone size: once
J gene: TRBJ1-1

CDR3 protein: CASSLTTGGQPQHF
CDR3 DNA: TGTGCCAGCAGCTTAACAACAGGGGGACAGCCCCAGCATTTT
V gene: TRBV5-5
D gene: TRBD1
clone size: -
J gene: TRBJ1-5

CDR3 protein: CASNQGSLEAFF
CDR3 DNA: TGTGCCAGTAATCAGGGGTCGCTCGAAGCTTTCTTT
V gene: TRBV19
D gene: -
clone size: few
J gene: TRBJ1-1

CDR3 protein: CASSAFRASGGADTQYF
CDR3 DNA: TGTGCCAGCAGTGCCTTCCGGGCTAGCGGGGGGGCAGATACGCAGTATTTT
V gene: TRBV25-1
D gene: TRBD2
clone size: -
J gene: TRBJ2-3

CDR3 protein: CASSILFGANVLTF
CDR3 DNA: TGTGCCAGTAGTATTCTATTTGGGGCCAACGTCCTGACTTTC
V gene: TRBV19
D gene: -
clone size: -
J gene: TRBJ2-6

CDR3 protein: CASSQGLRTQETQYF
CDR3 DNA: TGTGCCAGCAGCCAAGGACTTCGGACCCAAGAGACCCAGTACTTC
V gene: TRBV7-3
D gene: -
clone size: -
J gene: TRBJ2-5

CDR3 protein: CASSLLQRTDTQYF
CDR3 DNA: TGTGCCAGCAGTTTATTACAGCGCACAGATACGCAGTATTTT
V gene: TRBV27
D gene: -
clone size: -
J gene: TRBJ2-3

CDR3 protein: CASSPGYGQPQHF
CDR3 DNA: TGTGCCAGCAGCCCGGGGTATGGCCAGCCCCAGCATTTT
V gene: TRBV12-3/TRBV12-4
D gene: -
clone size: few
J gene: TRBJ1-5

CDR3 protein: CASSFGEFAEAFF
CDR3 DNA: TGTGCCAGCAGTTTTGGTGAGTTCGCTGAAGCTTTCTTT
V gene: TRBV12-3/TRBV12-4
D gene: -
clone size: -
J gene: TRBJ1-1

CDR3 protein: CASSYSGASGDTQYF
CDR3 DNA: TGTGCCAGCAGTTATTCAGGGGCCTCTGGAGATACGCAGTATTTT
V gene: TRBV6-5
D gene: -
clone size: once
J gene: TRBJ2-3

CDR3 protein: CASTAGSSPYNEQFF
CDR3 DNA: TGTGCCAGCACCGCCGGGTCTAGCCCCTACAATGAGCAGTTCTTC
V gene: TRBV9
D gene: -
clone size: -
J gene: TRBJ2-1

CDR3 protein: CATSDSGAGPTTDEQYF
CDR3 DNA: TGTGCCACCAGTGATTCCGGGGCGGGACCCACTACCGACGAGCAGTACTTC
V gene: TRBV24-1
D gene: -
clone size: -
J gene: TRBJ2-7

CDR3 protein: CATSRDRTPGGSPLHF
CDR3 DNA: TGTGCCACCAGCAGAGATCGGACACCCGGTGGTTCACCCCTCCACTTT
V gene: TRBV15
D gene: -
clone size: -
J gene: TRBJ1-6

CDR3 protein: CSARLDNEQFF
CDR3 DNA: TGCAGTGCTAGACTTGACAATGAGCAGTTCTTC
V gene: TRBV20-1
D gene: -
clone size: -
J gene: TRBJ2-1

CDR3 protein: CASSQDRGQPQHF
CDR3 DNA: TGTGCCAGCAGCCAAGATCGCGGACAGCCCCAGCATTTT
V gene: TRBV3-1/TRBV3-2
D gene: -
clone size: -
J gene: TRBJ1-5

CDR3 protein: CASKQGRDQPQHF
CDR3 DNA: TGTGCCAGCAAACAGGGCCGAGATCAGCCCCAGCATTTT
V gene: TRBV6-5
D gene: -
clone size: -
J gene: TRBJ1-5

CDR3 protein: CASSPGGGPQPQHF
CDR3 DNA: TGTGCCAGTAGCCCAGGGGGCGGCCCCCAGCCCCAGCATTTT
V gene: TRBV19
D gene: TRBD1
clone size: -
J gene: TRBJ1-5

CDR3 protein: CASSSPHADRGYTGNTIYF
CDR3 DNA: TGTGCCAGCAGCTCTCCCCATGCTGACAGGGGTTATACTGGAAACACCATATATTTT
V gene: TRBV7-9
D gene: TRBD1
clone size: -
J gene: TRBJ1-3

CDR3 protein: CASSLVGTEAFF
CDR3 DNA: TGTGCCAGCAGTTTAGTCGGGACTGAAGCTTTCTTT
V gene: TRBV12-3/TRBV12-4
D gene: -
clone size: -
J gene: TRBJ1-1

CDR3 protein: CASSQFQGTAEAFF
CDR3 DNA: TGTGCCAGCAGTCAATTTCAGGGTACAGCGGAAGCTTTCTTT
V gene: TRBV6-5
D gene: -
clone size: -
J gene: TRBJ1-1

CDR3 protein: CASSPRGTASGNTIYF
CDR3 DNA: TGTGCCAGCAGCCCCCGAGGGACAGCCTCTGGAAACACCATATATTTT
V gene: TRBV9
D gene: TRBD1
clone size: -
J gene: TRBJ1-3

CDR3 protein: CASSQTGASYEQYF
CDR3 DNA: TGTGCCAGCAGCCAGACAGGGGCCTCCTACGAGCAGTACTTC
V gene: TRBV4-2
D gene: TRBD1
clone size: -
J gene: TRBJ2-7

CDR3 protein: CASSGMGQGKSHEQYF
CDR3 DNA: TGCGCCAGCAGTGGGATGGGACAGGGCAAGTCCCACGAGCAGTACTTC
V gene: TRBV10-2
D gene: TRBD1
clone size: -
J gene: TRBJ2-7